This TCR beta chain emerged from a study of control samples from healthy donors and cancer patients. Repertoires were generated with immunoSEQ multiplex PCR, while TCRdb's copy carries only in-frame clones and drops some. The sample has 85,000 to 95,000 clones; about 87% are singletons. The trim removed 5 bases at V and 5 bases at J, leaving 7 bases unmatched. The germline gives CDR1 LNHDA, CDR2 SQIVND (reference sequence). CDR3 length: 15 amino acids. The chain is built from TRBV19 and TRBJ2-2; the match to TRBD1 covers 8 bases. This receptor was obtained from a woman in her 70s in good health. The sample comprised blood. This chain's CDR3 is CASSHQGARTGELFF. The CDR3 DNA reads TGTGCCAGTAGTCATCAGGGGGCGAGGACCGGGGAGCTGTTTTTT.